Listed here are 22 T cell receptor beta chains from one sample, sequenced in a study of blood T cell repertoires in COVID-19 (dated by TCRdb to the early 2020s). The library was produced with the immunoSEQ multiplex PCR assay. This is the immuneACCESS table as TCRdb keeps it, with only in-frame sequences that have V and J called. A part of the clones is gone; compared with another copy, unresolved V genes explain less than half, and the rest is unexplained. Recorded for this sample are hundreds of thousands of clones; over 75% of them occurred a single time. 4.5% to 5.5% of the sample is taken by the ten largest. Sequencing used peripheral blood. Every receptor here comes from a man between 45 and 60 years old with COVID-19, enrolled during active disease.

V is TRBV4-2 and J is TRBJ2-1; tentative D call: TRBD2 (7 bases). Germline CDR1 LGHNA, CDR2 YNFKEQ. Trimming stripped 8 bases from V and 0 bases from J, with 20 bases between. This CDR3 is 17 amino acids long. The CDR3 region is CASLGGGGLSSYNEQFF. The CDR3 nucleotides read TGTGCCAGCTTGGGGGGCGGGGGCCTGAGCTCCTACAATGAGCAGTTCTTC.

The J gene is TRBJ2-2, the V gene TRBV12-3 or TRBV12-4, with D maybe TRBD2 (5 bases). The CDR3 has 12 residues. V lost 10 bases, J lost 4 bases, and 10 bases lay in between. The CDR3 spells CATGLGTGELFF. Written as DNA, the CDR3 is TGTGCCACTGGACTGGGCACCGGGGAGCTGTTTTTT.

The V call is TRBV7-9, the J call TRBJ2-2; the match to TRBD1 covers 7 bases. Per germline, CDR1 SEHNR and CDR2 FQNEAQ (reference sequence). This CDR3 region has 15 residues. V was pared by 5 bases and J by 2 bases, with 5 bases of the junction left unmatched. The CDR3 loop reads CASSDDRANTGELFF. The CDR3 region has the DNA TGTGCCAGCAGCGATGACAGGGCTAACACCGGGGAGCTGTTTTTT.

CDR3: CASRPRGTGASPLHF. The CDR3 DNA sequence: TGTGCCAGCAGACCCCGCGGGACAGGGGCCTCACCCCTCCACTTT. The genes are TRBV27 and TRBJ1-6; 10 nucleotides align to TRBD1. There are 15 residues in the CDR3. V shed 6 bases and J 10 bases; nucleotides not matched to a gene: 9. Germline V lookup: CDR1 MNHEY, CDR2 SMNVEV (reference sequence).

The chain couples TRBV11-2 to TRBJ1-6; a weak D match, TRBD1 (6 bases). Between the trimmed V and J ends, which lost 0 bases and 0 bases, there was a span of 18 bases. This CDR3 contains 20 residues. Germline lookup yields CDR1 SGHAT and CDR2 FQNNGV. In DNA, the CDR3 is TGTGCCAGCAGCTTAGATCGAGCGCTAGGGGGAAGCTCCTATAATTCACCCCTCCACTTT. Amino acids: CASSLDRALGGSSYNSPLHF.

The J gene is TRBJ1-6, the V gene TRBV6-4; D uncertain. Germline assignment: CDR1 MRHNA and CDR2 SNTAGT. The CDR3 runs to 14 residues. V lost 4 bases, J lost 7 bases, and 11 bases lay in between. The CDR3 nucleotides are TGTGCCAGCAGTGGCATCCGGTGGAATTCACCCCTCCACTTT. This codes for CASSGIRWNSPLHF.

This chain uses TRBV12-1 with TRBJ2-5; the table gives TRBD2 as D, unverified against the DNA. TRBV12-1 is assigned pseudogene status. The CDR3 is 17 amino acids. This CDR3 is CASSLPHESILSGTQYF. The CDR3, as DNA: TGTGCCAGCAGCTTACCCCACGAAAGCATCCTTTCGGGGACCCAGTACTTC.

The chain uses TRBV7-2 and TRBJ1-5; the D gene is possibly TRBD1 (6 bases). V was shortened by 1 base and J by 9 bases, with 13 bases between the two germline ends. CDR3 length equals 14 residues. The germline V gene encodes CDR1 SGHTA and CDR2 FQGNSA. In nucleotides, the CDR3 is TGTGCCAGCAGCTTAGTAGGGGGTGAGGGGCCCCAGCATTTT. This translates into CASSLVGGEGPQHF.

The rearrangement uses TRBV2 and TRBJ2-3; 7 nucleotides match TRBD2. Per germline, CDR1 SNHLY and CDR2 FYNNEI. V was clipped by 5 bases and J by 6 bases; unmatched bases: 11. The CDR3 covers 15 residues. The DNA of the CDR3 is TGTGCCAGCAGTATGAAGGGGACTACCCCCGATACGCAGTATTTT. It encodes CASSMKGTTPDTQYF. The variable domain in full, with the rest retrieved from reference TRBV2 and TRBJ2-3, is EPEVTQTPSHQVTQMGQEVILRCVPISNHLYFYWYRQILGQKVEFLVSFYNNEISEKSEIFDDQFSVERPDGSNFTLKIRSTKLEDSAMYFCASSMKGTTPDTQYFGPGTRLTVL.

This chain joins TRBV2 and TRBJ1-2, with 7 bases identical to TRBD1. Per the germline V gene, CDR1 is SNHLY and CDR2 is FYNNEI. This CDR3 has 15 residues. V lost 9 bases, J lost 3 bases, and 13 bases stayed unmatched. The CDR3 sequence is CASLIEVGQDYGYTF. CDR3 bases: TGTGCCAGTCTAATAGAGGTTGGACAGGACTATGGCTACACCTTC. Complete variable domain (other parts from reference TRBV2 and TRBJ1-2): EPEVTQTPSHQVTQMGQEVILRCVPISNHLYFYWYRQILGQKVEFLVSFYNNEISEKSEIFDDQFSVERPDGSNFTLKIRSTKLEDSAMYFCASLIEVGQDYGYTFGSGTRLTVV.

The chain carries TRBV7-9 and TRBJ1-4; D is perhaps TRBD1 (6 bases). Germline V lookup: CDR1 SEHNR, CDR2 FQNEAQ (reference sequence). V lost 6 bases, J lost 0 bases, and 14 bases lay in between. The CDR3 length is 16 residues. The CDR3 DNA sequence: TGTGCCAGCAGTGAACAGGGTTTGGCAACTAATGAAAAACTGTTTTTT. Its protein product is CASSEQGLATNEKLFF.

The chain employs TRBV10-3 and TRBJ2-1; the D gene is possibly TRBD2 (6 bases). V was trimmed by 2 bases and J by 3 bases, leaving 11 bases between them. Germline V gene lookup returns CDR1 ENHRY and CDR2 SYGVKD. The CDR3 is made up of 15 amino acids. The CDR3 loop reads CAISEMRGSYNEQFF. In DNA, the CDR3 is TGTGCCATCAGTGAGATGCGGGGAAGCTACAATGAGCAGTTCTTC.

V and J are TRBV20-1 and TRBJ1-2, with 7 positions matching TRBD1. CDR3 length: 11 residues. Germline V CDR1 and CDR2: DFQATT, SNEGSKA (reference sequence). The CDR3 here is CQRDSLYGYTF. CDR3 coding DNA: TGCCAAAGGGACAGTCTATATGGCTACACCTTC.

The CDR3 sequence: CASPPLSIYYGYTF. The CDR3 DNA is TGTGCCAGCCCTCCACTATCTATTTATTATGGCTACACCTTC. This chain joins TRBV25-1 and TRBJ1-2; no clear D gene. V was trimmed by 8 bases and J by 5 bases, leaving 18 bases between them. Per the germline V gene, CDR1 is MGHDK and CDR2 is SYGVNS. The CDR3 covers 14 residues.

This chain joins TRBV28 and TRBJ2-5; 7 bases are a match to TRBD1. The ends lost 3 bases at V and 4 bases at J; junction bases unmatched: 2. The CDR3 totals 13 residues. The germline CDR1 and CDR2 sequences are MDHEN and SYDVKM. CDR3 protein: CASSFHRGETQYF. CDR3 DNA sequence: TGTGCCAGCAGTTTCCACAGGGGAGAGACCCAGTACTTC.

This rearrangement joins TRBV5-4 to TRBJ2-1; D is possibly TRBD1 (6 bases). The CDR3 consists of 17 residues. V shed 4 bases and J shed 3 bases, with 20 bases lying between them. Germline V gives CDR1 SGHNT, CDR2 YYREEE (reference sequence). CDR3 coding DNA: TGTGCCAGCAGCCCCCGACAGGCCCAAATTAACTACAATGAGCAGTTCTTC. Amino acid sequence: CASSPRQAQINYNEQFF. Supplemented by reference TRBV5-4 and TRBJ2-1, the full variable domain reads ETGVTQSPTHLIKTRGQQVTLRCSSQSGHNTVSWYQQALGQGPQFIFQYYREEENGRGNFPPRFSGLQFPNYSSELNVNALELDDSALYLCASSPRQAQINYNEQFFGPGTRLTVL.

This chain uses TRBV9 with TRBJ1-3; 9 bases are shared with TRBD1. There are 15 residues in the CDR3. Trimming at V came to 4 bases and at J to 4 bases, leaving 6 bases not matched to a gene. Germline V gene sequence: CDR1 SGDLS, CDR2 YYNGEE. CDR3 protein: CASSKRDRDGNTIYF. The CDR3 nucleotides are TGTGCCAGCAGCAAACGGGACAGGGACGGAAACACCATATATTTT. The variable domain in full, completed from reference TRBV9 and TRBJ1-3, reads DSGVTQTPKHLITATGQRVTLRCSPRSGDLSVYWYQQSLDQGLQFLIQYYNGEERAKGNILERFSAQQFPDLHSELNLSSLELGDSALYFCASSKRDRDGNTIYFGEGSWLTVV.

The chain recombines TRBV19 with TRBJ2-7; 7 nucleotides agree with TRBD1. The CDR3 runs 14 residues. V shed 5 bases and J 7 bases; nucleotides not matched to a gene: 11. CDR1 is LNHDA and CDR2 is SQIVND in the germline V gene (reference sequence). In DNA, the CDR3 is TGTGCCAGTAGTGACAGGGCGGCAGGAGGAGAGCAGTACTTC. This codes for CASSDRAAGGEQYF.

The CDR3 DNA follows: TGTGCCAGCAGCTTGGTGGCCACCGGGGAGCTGTTTTTT. This sequence encodes CASSLVATGELFF. V usage is TRBV5-4 and J usage is TRBJ2-2; D not certain. Germline loops: CDR1 SGHNT, CDR2 YYREEE (reference sequence). The CDR3 has 13 residues. Trimming stripped 0 bases from V and 4 bases from J, with 4 bases between. Complete variable domain (other parts from reference TRBV5-4 and TRBJ2-2): ETGVTQSPTHLIKTRGQQVTLRCSSQSGHNTVSWYQQALGQGPQFIFQYYREEENGRGNFPPRFSGLQFPNYSSELNVNALELDDSALYLCASSLVATGELFFGEGSRLTVL.

DNA of the CDR3: TGTGCCAGCGGAAGAGCGGGGCAAGAGACCCAGTACTTC. Residues: CASGRAGQETQYF. The chain joins TRBV5-6 to TRBJ2-5; 7 nucleotides agree with TRBD2. With 7 bases clipped from V and 2 bases from J, the junction kept 5 bases outside the gene matches. CDR1 and CDR2 (germline): SGHDT, YYEEEE. The CDR3 is 13 residues long.

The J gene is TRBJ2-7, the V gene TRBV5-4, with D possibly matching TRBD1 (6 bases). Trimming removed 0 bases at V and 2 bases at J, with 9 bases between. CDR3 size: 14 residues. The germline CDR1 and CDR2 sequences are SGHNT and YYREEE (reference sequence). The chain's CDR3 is CASSLETGTYEQYF. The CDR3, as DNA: TGTGCCAGCAGCTTGGAGACAGGAACCTACGAGCAGTACTTC.

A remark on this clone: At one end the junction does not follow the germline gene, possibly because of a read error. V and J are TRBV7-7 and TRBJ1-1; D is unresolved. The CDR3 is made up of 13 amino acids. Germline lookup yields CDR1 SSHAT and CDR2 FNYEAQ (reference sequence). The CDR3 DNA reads TGTGCTAGCAGCTCCTGGGAGGGCACTGAAGCTTTCTTT. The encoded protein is CASSSWEGTEAFF.